The T cell receptor (beta chain) under discussion was sequenced for a study of blood T cell repertoires in COVID-19. J lost 15 bases, V lost 1 base, and 12 bases had no gene match. CDR1 and CDR2 from the germline V gene are LGHDT and YNNKEL (reference sequence). CDR3 size: 14 residues. Using immunoSEQ multiplex PCR, the repertoire was profiled, and TCRdb retains in-frame clones only, with some absent. In the table there are roughly 250,000 clones, around 81% of which are singletons. The source material was peripheral blood. This clonotype was sampled from a woman aged 60-75 years with active or convalescent COVID-19. The chain has TRBV3-1 (or the pseudogene TRBV3-2) and TRBJ2-1; the match to TRBD2 covers 7 bases. The CDR3 reads CASSQGVGGGGRFF. The CDR3 region has the DNA TGTGCCAGCAGCCAAGGGGTCGGCGGGGGAGGTCGGTTCTTC.